The entry that follows covers one T cell receptor (beta chain) sequence. Antigen specificity is unknown. The ends lost 3 bases at V and 4 bases at J; junction bases unmatched: 11. The germline gives CDR1 SGHTS, CDR2 YDEGEE. There are 16 residues in the CDR3. This entry belongs to a study of cytomegalovirus exposure and HLA in healthy donors. Study observations and caveats: Later analysis suggested links between common viral pathogens and several top significant clusters. Reportedly, cytomegalovirus status was diagnosed with high sensitivity and specificity. A cluster of highly shared sequence variants was likely a sequencing artifact.

PCR was performed using 60 Vbeta and 13 Jbeta primers. Original handling: Later analysis identified around 85 million unique TCR beta chains, roughly 11 million shared. The protocol was immunoSEQ multiplex PCR, while the TCRdb copy is restricted to in-frame clones and leaves out a portion. That table supplies the V and J calls and clone size; D and trimming were determined from the DNA. The sample lists more than 100,000 clones, roughly 71% occurring once. This receptor was obtained from a woman aged 50 to 60 in good health and CMV-seropositive. The sample consisted of PBMCs. This chain joins TRBV5-8 and TRBJ2-5, with 8 bases that match TRBD1. The CDR3 spells CASSSAGTGWGETQYF. The CDR3, as DNA: TGTGCCAGCAGCTCGGCCGGGACAGGATGGGGAGAGACCCAGTACTTC.